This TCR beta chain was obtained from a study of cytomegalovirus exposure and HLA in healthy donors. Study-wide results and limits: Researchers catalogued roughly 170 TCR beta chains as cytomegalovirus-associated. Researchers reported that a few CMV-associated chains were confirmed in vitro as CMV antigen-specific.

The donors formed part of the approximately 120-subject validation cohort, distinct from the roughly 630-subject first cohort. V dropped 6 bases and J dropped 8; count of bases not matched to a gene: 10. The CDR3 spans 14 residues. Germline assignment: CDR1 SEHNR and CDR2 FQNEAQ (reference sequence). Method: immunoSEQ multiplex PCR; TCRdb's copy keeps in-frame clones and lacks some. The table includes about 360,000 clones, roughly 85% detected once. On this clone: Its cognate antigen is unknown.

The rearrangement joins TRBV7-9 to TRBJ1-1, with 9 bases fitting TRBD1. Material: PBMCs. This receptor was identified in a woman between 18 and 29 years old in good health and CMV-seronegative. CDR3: CASRPPGQGIEAFF. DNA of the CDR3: TGTGCCAGCAGACCTCCGGGACAGGGAATAGAAGCTTTCTTT.